The rows below give T cell receptor beta chains drawn from one sample of a study of blood T cell repertoires in COVID-19. TCRdb's copy holds only in-frame clones and misses some; the assay was immunoSEQ multiplex PCR. The repertoire holds some 200,000 clones, with 80% to 85% as singletons. What was sequenced was peripheral blood. These receptors originate from a woman aged 55-70 years with acute or convalescent COVID-19. CDR3s include the opening cysteine and the closing phenylalanine or tryptophan. Fields, in order: clone size, J gene, V gene, D gene, CDR3 DNA, CDR3 protein. D genes are given only for firm matches. Clone size appears in some rows only: once, few, many, or a class for an expanded clone.

clone_size: -
j_call: TRBJ2-7
v_call: TRBV28
d_call: -
cdr3_nt: TGTGCCAGCAGTTCCGCGGCCTGGGGGCGACCCTACGAGCAGTACTTC
cdr3_aa: CASSSAAWGRPYEQYF

clone_size: -
j_call: TRBJ2-5
v_call: TRBV18
d_call: -
cdr3_nt: TGTGCCAGCTCGCCCGGCGGGACGGAGACCCAGTACTTC
cdr3_aa: CASSPGGTETQYF

clone_size: -
j_call: TRBJ2-5
v_call: TRBV3-1/TRBV3-2
d_call: TRBD1
cdr3_nt: TGTGCCAGCAGCCAAGAGATCAGGATCACAGGGGAAGGGGAGACCCAGTACTTC
cdr3_aa: CASSQEIRITGEGETQYF

clone_size: -
j_call: TRBJ2-3
v_call: TRBV7-2
d_call: -
cdr3_nt: TGTGCCAGCAGCTTAGGGGCTAACACAAATACGCAGTATTTT
cdr3_aa: CASSLGANTNTQYF

clone_size: -
j_call: TRBJ2-1
v_call: TRBV7-9
d_call: TRBD2
cdr3_nt: TGTGCCAGCAGCTCGCCGGGACTAGCGGGGGAGAAGTTCTTC
cdr3_aa: CASSSPGLAGEKFF

clone_size: few
j_call: TRBJ1-2
v_call: TRBV7-9
d_call: -
cdr3_nt: TGTGCCAGCAGCTTAGATGCCAGCGATGGCTACACCTTC
cdr3_aa: CASSLDASDGYTF

clone_size: -
j_call: TRBJ1-1
v_call: TRBV7-9
d_call: -
cdr3_nt: TGTGCCAGCAGCTTAGTCGAGACATTGGCCACTGAAGCTTTCTTT
cdr3_aa: CASSLVETLATEAFF

clone_size: -
j_call: TRBJ2-3
v_call: TRBV5-1
d_call: TRBD2
cdr3_nt: TGCGCCAGCAGCCAGACGAACAGCGGGGGGGCCAGAGATACGCAGTATTTT
cdr3_aa: CASSQTNSGGARDTQYF

clone_size: once
j_call: TRBJ1-2
v_call: TRBV2
d_call: -
cdr3_nt: TGTGCCAGCAGTGGAGGTATTTATGGCTACACCTTC
cdr3_aa: CASSGGIYGYTF

clone_size: -
j_call: TRBJ1-2
v_call: TRBV2
d_call: TRBD1
cdr3_nt: TGTGCCAGCAGACGGGACAGGGGCCAACTCTATGGCTACACCTTC
cdr3_aa: CASRRDRGQLYGYTF

clone_size: -
j_call: TRBJ2-7
v_call: TRBV5-6
d_call: TRBD1
cdr3_nt: TGTGCCAGCAGCTCCCGACAGGGAGTTTCGTACGAGCAGTACTTC
cdr3_aa: CASSSRQGVSYEQYF

clone_size: -
j_call: TRBJ2-5
v_call: TRBV4-1
d_call: TRBD2
cdr3_nt: TGCGCCAGCAGCCTTAGTAGCGGGGGGGCCCTAGAGACCCAGTACTTC
cdr3_aa: CASSLSSGGALETQYF

clone_size: -
j_call: TRBJ1-3
v_call: TRBV19
d_call: TRBD1
cdr3_nt: TGTGCCAGTAGTATTCGGGACAGCTCTGGAAACACCATATATTTT
cdr3_aa: CASSIRDSSGNTIYF

clone_size: -
j_call: TRBJ1-1
v_call: TRBV30
d_call: -
cdr3_nt: TGTGCCTGGAGTGGTTTCCGGGGAGCTTTCTTT
cdr3_aa: CAWSGFRGAFF

clone_size: -
j_call: TRBJ2-7
v_call: TRBV28
d_call: TRBD2
cdr3_nt: TGTGCCAGCAGTTTCCCCACTAGCGGGGGGACTATTTCCTACGAGCAGTACTTC
cdr3_aa: CASSFPTSGGTISYEQYF

clone_size: -
j_call: TRBJ2-2
v_call: TRBV5-4
d_call: TRBD2
cdr3_nt: TGTGCCAGCAGCCCCCGGACTAGCGGGGGGTCAACCGGGGAGCTGTTTTTT
cdr3_aa: CASSPRTSGGSTGELFF

clone_size: -
j_call: TRBJ1-5
v_call: TRBV6-1
d_call: -
cdr3_nt: TGTGCCAGCAGTGAAAACGGCAACGGCGGGCCCCAGCATTTT
cdr3_aa: CASSENGNGGPQHF

clone_size: many
j_call: TRBJ2-7
v_call: TRBV12-3/TRBV12-4
d_call: -
cdr3_nt: TGTGCCAGCAGTTTATATCAACTCGAGCAGTACTTC
cdr3_aa: CASSLYQLEQYF

clone_size: -
j_call: TRBJ1-3
v_call: TRBV28
d_call: -
cdr3_nt: TGTGCCAGCAGTCCCGGCAGGGCGCAAGGAAACACCATATATTTT
cdr3_aa: CASSPGRAQGNTIYF

clone_size: -
j_call: TRBJ2-1
v_call: TRBV9
d_call: -
cdr3_nt: TGTGCCAGCACTAGCAACAATGAGCAGTTCTTC
cdr3_aa: CASTSNNEQFF

clone_size: -
j_call: TRBJ1-2
v_call: TRBV2
d_call: -
cdr3_nt: TGTGCCAGCCGTGGGGGGCCCTATGGCTACACCTTC
cdr3_aa: CASRGGPYGYTF

clone_size: -
j_call: TRBJ2-7
v_call: TRBV6-6
d_call: TRBD1
cdr3_nt: TGTGCCAGCAAGGGGACAGATTCCTACGAGCAGTACTTC
cdr3_aa: CASKGTDSYEQYF

clone_size: -
j_call: TRBJ1-1
v_call: TRBV5-1
d_call: -
cdr3_nt: TGCGCCAGCAGCTTTGAAGCTCCCGCTTTCTTT
cdr3_aa: CASSFEAPAFF

clone_size: few
j_call: TRBJ1-1
v_call: TRBV19
d_call: -
cdr3_nt: TGTGCCAGTAGTATAGATATTGGGGCAACTGAAGCTTTCTTT
cdr3_aa: CASSIDIGATEAFF

clone_size: -
j_call: TRBJ2-1
v_call: TRBV13
d_call: -
cdr3_nt: TGTGCCAGCAGCTGGGCGCGCCAGAATCGATATACGAATGAGCAGTTCTTC
cdr3_aa: CASSWARQNRYTNEQFF

clone_size: -
j_call: TRBJ2-3
v_call: TRBV2
d_call: -
cdr3_nt: TGTGCCAGAGGGGGATTAGATACGCAGTATTTT
cdr3_aa: CARGGLDTQYF

clone_size: once
j_call: TRBJ1-3
v_call: TRBV18
d_call: -
cdr3_nt: TGTGCCAGCTCACCACCGCGAGACAGGCCCTTCTCTGGAAACACCATATATTTT
cdr3_aa: CASSPPRDRPFSGNTIYF

clone_size: -
j_call: TRBJ1-5
v_call: TRBV6-2/TRBV6-3
d_call: TRBD1
cdr3_nt: TGTGCCAGCAGCCGAGACAGGGGGCGGGTTCAGCCCCAGCATTTT
cdr3_aa: CASSRDRGRVQPQHF

clone_size: -
j_call: TRBJ2-7
v_call: TRBV4-3
d_call: -
cdr3_nt: TGCGCCAGCAGCCGGCTCGGCTCTGGATTGAGGGATTCCTACGAGCAGTACTTC
cdr3_aa: CASSRLGSGLRDSYEQYF

clone_size: -
j_call: TRBJ2-1
v_call: TRBV5-6
d_call: TRBD1
cdr3_nt: TGTGCCAGCAGCTTCGGGGACAGCGAAGGCGTTGAGCAGTTCTTC
cdr3_aa: CASSFGDSEGVEQFF

clone_size: once
j_call: TRBJ1-4
v_call: TRBV6-1
d_call: -
cdr3_nt: TGTGCCAGCAGTGAAAGGGGAACCCCGGCGGAAAAACTGTTTTTT
cdr3_aa: CASSERGTPAEKLFF

clone_size: -
j_call: TRBJ2-2
v_call: TRBV5-4
d_call: -
cdr3_nt: TGTGCCGGAGGGGGCATTGTCACCGGGGAGCTGTTTTTT
cdr3_aa: CAGGGIVTGELFF

clone_size: -
j_call: TRBJ2-5
v_call: TRBV11-2
d_call: TRBD2
cdr3_nt: TGTGCCAGCAGCTTAGGGGGACTAGCGGGGGTTTGGGAGACCCAGTACTTC
cdr3_aa: CASSLGGLAGVWETQYF

clone_size: -
j_call: TRBJ2-3
v_call: TRBV20-1
d_call: TRBD2
cdr3_nt: TGCAGTGCTAGTGGACTAGCGGCCGTAACAGATACGCAGTATTTT
cdr3_aa: CSASGLAAVTDTQYF

clone_size: -
j_call: TRBJ1-1
v_call: TRBV6-6
d_call: TRBD1
cdr3_nt: TGTGCCAGCCGCTCCCAGGGACAGGGGGCCGGGGCTTTCTTT
cdr3_aa: CASRSQGQGAGAFF

clone_size: -
j_call: TRBJ1-2
v_call: TRBV18
d_call: -
cdr3_nt: TGTGCCAGCTCACCCCTAGAACTGAATACTAACTATGGCTACACCTTC
cdr3_aa: CASSPLELNTNYGYTF

clone_size: -
j_call: TRBJ2-1
v_call: TRBV3-1/TRBV3-2
d_call: -
cdr3_nt: TGTGCCAGCAGCCAAAAAGGGTGGGGGCGTCGTTGGAATGAGCAGTTCTTC
cdr3_aa: CASSQKGWGRRWNEQFF

clone_size: -
j_call: TRBJ2-5
v_call: TRBV10-3
d_call: -
cdr3_nt: TGTGCCAGCGGACCTGCCGTTGGAGGAGGAGGGGTGGAGACCCAGTACTTC
cdr3_aa: CASGPAVGGGGVETQYF

clone_size: -
j_call: TRBJ1-2
v_call: TRBV21-1
d_call: -
cdr3_nt: TGTGCCAGCAGCGATGGGGGCGGACAGAAAGTCTATGGCTACACCTTC
cdr3_aa: CASSDGGGQKVYGYTF

clone_size: -
j_call: TRBJ1-6
v_call: TRBV6-5
d_call: -
cdr3_nt: TGTGCCAGCAGTAGGGCAGGGGATTCACCCCTCCACTTT
cdr3_aa: CASSRAGDSPLHF

clone_size: -
j_call: TRBJ1-3
v_call: TRBV18
d_call: TRBD1
cdr3_nt: TGTGCCAGCTCGCCCGGGACAGCCCTAGGAAACACCATATATTTT
cdr3_aa: CASSPGTALGNTIYF

clone_size: few
j_call: TRBJ1-6
v_call: TRBV28
d_call: TRBD1
cdr3_nt: TGTGCCAGCAGTTCCCTGACAGGGGGACTTAATTCACCCCTCCACTTT
cdr3_aa: CASSSLTGGLNSPLHF

clone_size: -
j_call: TRBJ1-1
v_call: TRBV9
d_call: TRBD1
cdr3_nt: TGTGCCAGCAGCGCCGGACAGGGAAAGACTGAAGCTTTCTTT
cdr3_aa: CASSAGQGKTEAFF

clone_size: -
j_call: TRBJ1-2
v_call: TRBV19
d_call: TRBD1
cdr3_nt: TGTGCCAGTAGCCTAAAGGGGACAGATACCTATGGCTACACCTTC
cdr3_aa: CASSLKGTDTYGYTF

clone_size: -
j_call: TRBJ2-5
v_call: TRBV7-2
d_call: TRBD2
cdr3_nt: TGTGCCAGCAGCTTAGCGCGGTTAGCGGGGGGGCGAGAGACCCAGTACTTC
cdr3_aa: CASSLARLAGGRETQYF